This is a list of T cell receptor beta chains from one sample in a study of cytomegalovirus exposure and HLA in healthy donors. Generated by immunoSEQ multiplex PCR, the TCRdb table keeps only in-frame clones and is missing some. The sample includes approximately 120,000 clones. Sequencing was done on a sample of PBMCs. Every receptor here comes from a man aged 35 to 55 in good health and CMV-seronegative. The CDR3 runs from the conserved cysteine through the conserved F or W. The D gene is left open where the match is weak.

v_gene,d_gene,j_gene,CDR3aa,CDR3nt
TRBV11-2,NA,TRBJ2-5,CASSTGETQYF,TGTGCCAGCAGTACTGGAGAGACCCAGTACTTC
TRBV7-2,NA,TRBJ2-3,CASSLYTDTQYF,TGTGCCAGCAGCCTCTACACAGATACGCAGTATTTT
TRBV25-1,NA,TRBJ1-1,CASSEWRMVNTEAFF,TGTGCCAGCAGTGAGTGGAGGATGGTGAACACTGAAGCTTTCTTT
TRBV19,TRBD1,TRBJ2-2,CASSIGTGMSTGELFF,TGTGCCAGTAGTATAGGGACAGGGATGTCCACCGGGGAGCTGTTTTTT
TRBV15,NA,TRBJ2-7,CATSIKMGPSYEQYF,TGTGCCACCAGCATTAAGATGGGCCCTTCCTACGAGCAGTACTTC
TRBV7-8,TRBD2,TRBJ2-5,CASSFLGLAGQETQYF,TGTGCCAGCAGCTTCTTGGGACTAGCCGGGCAAGAGACCCAGTACTTC
TRBV10-3,TRBD2,TRBJ2-2,CAISDPGGGGAGELFF,TGTGCCATCAGTGATCCAGGCGGGGGAGGGGCCGGGGAGCTGTTTTTT
TRBV5-1,NA,TRBJ2-7,CASSPGTASGYLSYEQYF,TGCGCCAGCAGCCCTGGGACAGCTAGCGGGTACTTATCCTACGAGCAGTACTTC
TRBV7-3,NA,TRBJ2-7,CASSLGLGQTYEQYF,TGTGCCAGCAGCTTAGGTCTCGGACAGACCTACGAGCAGTACTTC
TRBV2,TRBD2,TRBJ2-5,CASSKTSGGGETQYF,TGTGCCAGCAGCAAAACTAGCGGCGGAGGAGAGACCCAGTACTTC
TRBV5-6,TRBD1,TRBJ2-5,CASRLTGGLETQYF,TGTGCCAGCAGACTTACAGGGGGGTTAGAGACCCAGTACTTC
TRBV4-2,NA,TRBJ2-2,CASSPVTGELFF,TGTGCCAGCAGCCCCGTAACCGGGGAGCTGTTTTTT
TRBV4-3,NA,TRBJ1-2,CASSQASPPGLYGYTF,TGCGCCAGCAGCCAAGCTTCCCCACCTGGGCTCTATGGCTACACCTTC
TRBV7-9,NA,TRBJ2-1,CASSLARNEQFF,TGTGCCAGCAGCTTAGCCAGAAATGAGCAGTTCTTC
TRBV5-1,TRBD1,TRBJ2-7,CASSLAYGQGGEQYF,TGCGCCAGCAGCTTGGCCTATGGACAGGGGGGGGAGCAGTACTTC
TRBV5-5,TRBD1,TRBJ2-4,CASSGDRDRGKNIQYF,TGTGCCAGCAGCGGCGACCGGGACAGGGGCAAAAACATTCAGTACTTC
TRBV7-6,NA,TRBJ1-1,CASSRGGSTEAFF,TGTGCCAGCAGCCGCGGGGGTAGTACTGAAGCTTTCTTT
TRBV5-5,NA,TRBJ2-4,CASSLESGQVIQYF,TGTGCCAGCAGCTTGGAATCTGGGCAGGTCATTCAGTACTTC
TRBV4-2,NA,TRBJ2-5,CASSQEVGAPRETQYF,TGTGCCAGCAGCCAAGAAGTGGGAGCCCCCAGGGAGACCCAGTACTTC